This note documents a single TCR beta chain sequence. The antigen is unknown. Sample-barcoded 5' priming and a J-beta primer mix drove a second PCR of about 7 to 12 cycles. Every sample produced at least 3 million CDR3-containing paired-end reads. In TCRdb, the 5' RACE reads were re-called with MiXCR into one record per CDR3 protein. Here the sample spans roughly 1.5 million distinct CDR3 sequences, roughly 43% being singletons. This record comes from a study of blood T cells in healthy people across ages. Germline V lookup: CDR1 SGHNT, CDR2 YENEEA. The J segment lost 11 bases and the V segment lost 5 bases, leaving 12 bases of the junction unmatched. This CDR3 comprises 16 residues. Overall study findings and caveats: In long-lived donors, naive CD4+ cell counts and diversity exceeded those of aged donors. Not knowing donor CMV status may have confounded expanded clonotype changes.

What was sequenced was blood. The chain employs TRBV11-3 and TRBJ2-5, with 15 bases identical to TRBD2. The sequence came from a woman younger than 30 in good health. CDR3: CASSPGLAGGHNEQYF. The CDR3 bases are TGTGCCAGCAGCCCCGGACTAGCGGGGGGGCACAATGAGCAGTACTTC. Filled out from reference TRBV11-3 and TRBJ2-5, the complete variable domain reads EAGVVQSPRYKIIEKKQPVAFWCNPISGHNTLYWYLQNLGQGPELLIRYENEEAVDDSQLPKDRFSAERLKGVDSTLKIQPAELGDSAVYLCASSPGLAGGHNEQYFGPGTRLLVL.